The present entry profiles one T cell receptor (beta chain) with its context. This sample was taken from a study of blood T cell repertoires in COVID-19. Study context: Samples taken during acute and convalescent COVID-19 were collected in the United States, Italy and Spain. PBMCs, B-cell-depleted T cells, or T cells were the source of the cDNA or gDNA that made up the material.

V was pared by 0 bases and J by 7 bases, with 10 bases between. Germline V gene sequence: CDR1 SGHDT, CDR2 YYEEEE. The CDR3 runs to 13 residues. Authors' analysis steps: Estimation of nucleated cell counts was performed using reference gene primer amplification. The assay was immunoSEQ multiplex PCR, and TCRdb's table has in-frame clones only and misses some. The V and J calls and the clone size are those of that table, but D and trimming were determined from the DNA. The sample holds about 140,000 clones, more than 75% seen once. The sequencing input was peripheral blood. This receptor was identified in a woman aged 80 or older with acute or convalescent COVID-19. The rearrangement uses TRBV5-6 and TRBJ1-1; D is undetermined. CDR3 sequence: CASSLGPGNEAFF. The CDR3 DNA is TGTGCCAGCAGCTTGGGTCCGGGGAATGAAGCTTTCTTT.